Sequencing of this T cell receptor (beta chain) was carried out in a study of cytomegalovirus exposure and HLA in healthy donors. PCR was performed using 60 Vbeta and 13 Jbeta primers. Some clones are missing from TCRdb's copy, which holds only in-frame ones; the method was immunoSEQ multiplex PCR. The sample has more than 85,000 clones; around 76% are singletons. Germline V lookup: CDR1 KGHSH, CDR2 LQKENI. The CDR3 length is 13 residues. The V and J ends lost 6 bases and 5 bases, in that order; junction bases with no gene match: 6. Sequencing used PBMCs. The source is a man aged 35-49 years in good health and CMV-seropositive. The chain carries TRBV18 and TRBJ1-2, with 7 bases that match TRBD1. CDR3 DNA: TGTGCCAGCTCGCTAGGACAGGCATATGGCTACACCTTC. Protein: CASSLGQAYGYTF.